This T cell receptor beta chain was captured in a study of technical replicates of blood from a few donors. The repertoire was sequenced with immunoSEQ multiplex PCR; TCRdb's copy has only in-frame clones and lacks some. The sample gives 67,000 or so clones, roughly 92% of which show up once; over 0.35% is in the top ten. This clone was picked up one time. This receptor was identified in a human donor in good health. The sequenced material came from T cells isolated from PBMCs.

CDR3 sequence reads: CASSQMTGGAETQYF. For the CDR3, the DNA is TGCGCCAGCAGCCAGATGACAGGGGGCGCAGAGACCCAGTACTTC. The chain carries TRBV4-1 and TRBJ2-5; 10 bases are shared with TRBD1. This CDR3 has 15 residues. CDR1 MGHRA and CDR2 YSYEKL come from the germline V gene. The junction had 5 bases not matched to a gene; V was cut back by 3 bases and J by 4 bases.